The 16 T cell receptor beta chains reported below all come from one sample, sequenced in a study of blood T cell repertoires in COVID-19. Method: immunoSEQ multiplex PCR; TCRdb's copy keeps in-frame clones and lacks some. The table includes about 120,000 clones, more than 80% detected once. Source material: peripheral blood. These receptors all stem from a human donor in a cohort sampled during active COVID-19.

This clone has only one observation. The genes are TRBV4-3 and TRBJ2-3; 12 nucleotides align to TRBD2. The V gene end was trimmed by 3 bases and the J gene end by 11 bases; junction bases not matched to a gene: 12. The CDR3 sequence is 16 residues long. In germline, CDR1 is LGHNA, CDR2 YSLEER. CDR3 DNA: TGCGCCAGCAGCCAGGACCTAGCGGGAGGGACCGTGGGGCAGTATTTT. Translation: CASSQDLAGGTVGQYF.

This sequence joins TRBV7-8 and TRBJ1-3; D unclear. The CDR3 has 15 amino acids. Germline CDR1 SGHVS, CDR2 FQNEAQ. V was shortened by 2 bases and J by 0 bases, with 8 bases between the two germline ends. The CDR3 here is CASSLPGLSGNTIYF. DNA for the CDR3: TGTGCCAGCAGCTTACCAGGCCTCTCTGGAAACACCATATATTTT.

This clone was observed a single time. The chain couples TRBV30 to TRBJ1-3; weak D call: TRBD1 (5 bases). The CDR3 is made up of 12 amino acids. Germline CDR1 and CDR2: GTSNPN and SVGIG (reference sequence). V was clipped by 3 bases and J by 4 bases, with 7 bases between them. CDR3 loop: CAWSRTGNTIYF. In DNA form, the CDR3 reads TGTGCCTGGAGCCGGACAGGAAACACCATATATTTT.

DNA for the CDR3: TGTGCCAGCAGCTTAGCATTGGGACTAGAACATGAGCAGTTCTTC. Protein: CASSLALGLEHEQFF. This chain connects TRBV7-2 to TRBJ2-1, with TRBD2 identical over 8 bases. The CDR3 has 15 amino acids. J gave up 8 bases and V 0 bases, and 6 bases lay outside the gene matches. CDR1 SGHTA and CDR2 FQGNSA come from the germline V gene.

CDR3 nucleotide sequence: TGTGCCAGCAGTTCACAGGGGGCCTTCAATGAGCAGTTCTTC. Translation: CASSSQGAFNEQFF. This chain connects TRBV2 to TRBJ2-1, with 9 bases matching TRBD1. Trimming at V came to 5 bases and at J to 6 bases, leaving 5 bases not matched to a gene. CDR3 length: 14 amino acids. From germline, CDR1 is SNHLY and CDR2 FYNNEI.

This rearrangement joins TRBV7-6 to TRBJ2-7; tentatively, D is TRBD1 (6 bases). The V and J ends lost 1 base and 0 bases respectively, with 10 bases between them. Germline CDR1 reads SGHVS; CDR2 reads FNYEAQ. This CDR3 has 15 residues. CDR3 protein: CASSLVGTLSYEQYF. The CDR3 nucleotides are TGTGCCAGCAGCTTAGTGGGGACACTCTCCTACGAGCAGTACTTC. Full variable domain (missing parts from reference TRBV7-6 and TRBJ2-7): GAGVSQSPRYKVTKRGQDVALRCDPISGHVSLYWYRQALGQGPEFLTYFNYEAQQDKSGLPNDRFSAERPEGSISTLTIQRTEQRDSAMYRCASSLVGTLSYEQYFGPGTRLTVT.

V is TRBV9 and J is TRBJ1-6, with D tentatively TRBD1 (6 bases). Trimming stripped 0 bases from V and 7 bases from J, with 11 bases between. CDR3 size: 15 residues. Germline loops: CDR1 SGDLS, CDR2 YYNGEE. CDR3 residues: CASSVEGGTNSPLHF. The CDR3 DNA sequence: TGTGCCAGCAGCGTAGAGGGGGGGACCAATTCACCCCTCCACTTT.

The J gene is TRBJ2-7, the V gene TRBV29-1; tentative D call: TRBD1 (6 bases). CDR1 is SQVTM and CDR2 is ANQGSEA in the germline V gene. CDR3 length: 14 residues. V lost 2 bases and J lost 4, with 15 bases in between. The CDR3: CSVERLDSTYEQYF. CDR3 bases: TGCAGCGTTGAACGCCTGGACAGCACTTACGAGCAGTACTTC.

This clone was observed a handful of times. The CDR3 protein is CASSQDGGLAFHF. CDR3 DNA sequence: TGTGCCAGCAGCCAAGATGGAGGCCTGGCCTTCCACTTT. The V and J genes are TRBV4-2 and TRBJ1-6; no definite D call. Germline CDR1 is LGHNA and CDR2 is YNFKEQ. The CDR3 is 13 amino acids. Trimming removed 0 bases from V and 17 bases from J, with 14 bases in between.

V and J are TRBV6-2 or TRBV6-3 and TRBJ1-5; 8 bases map to TRBD1. This CDR3 is 18 amino acids long. In germline, CDR1 is MNHEY, CDR2 SVGEGT. The J segment lost 4 bases and the V segment lost 5 bases, leaving 16 bases of the junction unmatched. The CDR3 region has the DNA TGTGCCAGCAGTCCCCAGCGGACAGGGAGCGGGTGGAATCAGCCCCAGCATTTT. Protein: CASSPQRTGSGWNQPQHF.

In its sample, this clone was seen a few times. The chain employs TRBV19 and TRBJ2-3; 7 positions match TRBD1. V shed 5 bases and J 2 bases; nucleotides not matched to a gene: 13. Germline V gene data show CDR1 as LNHDA and CDR2 as SQIVND (reference sequence). CDR3 length equals 17 residues. CDR3 region: CASSLRPTGQNTDTQYF. Here the CDR3 DNA reads TGTGCCAGTAGTCTACGCCCGACAGGGCAGAACACAGATACGCAGTATTTT.

The chain couples TRBV7-2 to TRBJ1-1; D possibly corresponds to TRBD1 (6 bases). This CDR3 contains 14 residues. Looked up from germline, CDR1 is SGHTA and CDR2 is FQGNSA. Trimming cost V 3 bases and J 5 bases, with 13 bases left between them. CDR3 amino acids: CASSFAGGRTEAFF. CDR3 bases: TGTGCCAGCAGCTTCGCGGGGGGGCGGACTGAAGCTTTCTTT.

This chain connects TRBV6-2 or TRBV6-3 to TRBJ1-1; D possibly corresponds to TRBD1 (6 bases). CDR3 length: 14 amino acids. V was shortened by 5 bases and J by 1 base, with 11 bases between the two germline ends. CDR1 is MNHEY, CDR2 SVGEGT, per germline. CDR3 DNA: TGTGCCAGCAGTCAACCGGGACAGAACACTGAAGCTTTCTTT. It translates to CASSQPGQNTEAFF.

The chain has TRBV11-3 and TRBJ2-1; 8 bases align to TRBD1. CDR3 length: 13 residues. The germline V gene has CDR1 SGHNT and CDR2 YENEEA. V shed 5 bases, J shed 4 bases, and the junction held 1 base outside the gene matches. The CDR3 DNA reads TGTGCCAGCAGCACAGGGGGGTACAATGAGCAGTTCTTC. Protein: CASSTGGYNEQFF.

The chain recombines TRBV7-9 with TRBJ1-2, with no clear D. Looked up from germline, CDR1 is SEHNR and CDR2 is FQNEAQ (reference sequence). The V end lost 5 bases, the J end lost 5 bases, and 12 bases lay between the germline ends. This CDR3 region has 13 residues. CDR3 protein: CASSPPGPYGYTF. The CDR3 nucleotides read TGTGCCAGCAGCCCCCCCGGTCCTTATGGCTACACCTTC.

This clone was seen just once. V is TRBV5-6 and J is TRBJ2-1; the match to TRBD2 covers 11 bases. V shed 2 bases and J 13 bases; nucleotides not matched to a gene: 11. Germline V CDR1 and CDR2: SGHDT, YYEEEE. The CDR3 covers 15 residues. The CDR3 bases are TGTGCCAGCAGCTTTCCACTAGCGGGAGTTTCAGTTCAGTTCTTC. Translated, it gives CASSFPLAGVSVQFF.